A single sample gave rise to the 21 T cell receptor beta chains below, sequenced in a study of cytomegalovirus exposure and HLA in healthy donors. The PCR contained 60 Vbeta and 13 Jbeta primers. Only in-frame clones appear in the TCRdb table, and some are missing; sequencing was by immunoSEQ multiplex PCR. This sample has 110,000 or so clones, with 9.5% to 15% found just once. The sample comprised PBMCs. Receptor source: a man aged 40-49 years in good health and CMV-seropositive.

This clone came up a few times. This sample also contains other DNA sequences that code for the same CDR3. The chain carries TRBV9 and TRBJ1-1; D is unclear. The germline CDR1 and CDR2 sequences are SGDLS and YYNGEE. The V end was cut by 0 bases, the J end by 2 bases, with 5 bases between. This CDR3 has 13 amino acids. The CDR3 DNA is TGTGCCAGCAGCGTAGGGAGCAACACTGAAGCTTTCTTT. As protein: CASSVGSNTEAFF.

V is TRBV5-5 and J is TRBJ2-7; TRBD2 might be the D (5 bases). Trimming cost V 0 bases and J 1 base, with 17 bases left between them. The germline V gene has CDR1 SGHKS and CDR2 YYEKEE (reference sequence). CDR3 length: 17 residues. This CDR3 reads CASSLGTSFVESYEQYF. The DNA for the CDR3 is TGTGCCAGCAGCTTGGGGACTTCCTTTGTCGAATCCTACGAGCAGTACTTC.

This clone was seen only a few times. The rearrangement joins TRBV4-1 to TRBJ1-1, with D maybe TRBD1 (6 bases). The CDR3 length is 18 residues. The ends were cut back, 1 base at V and 4 bases at J, with 22 bases in the middle. Per the germline V gene, CDR1 is MGHRA and CDR2 is YSYEKL. This CDR3 reads CASSQAPPRGRLGTEAFF. The CDR3 DNA sequence: TGCGCCAGCAGCCAAGCACCCCCCAGGGGCAGATTGGGCACTGAAGCTTTCTTT.

This clone was seen a handful of times. The genes are TRBV4-3 and TRBJ1-2; tentative D call: TRBD1 (6 bases). CDR3 length: 14 residues. The germline V gene has CDR1 LGHNA and CDR2 YSLEER. Trimming removed 4 bases at V and 4 bases at J, with 13 bases between. CDR3 sequence (DNA): TGCGCCAGCAGCCGTGAGACAGGTCTCTATGGCTACACCTTC. Translation: CASSRETGLYGYTF.

The chain has TRBV27 and TRBJ1-1; D is ambiguous. There are 16 residues in the CDR3. V lost 0 bases and J lost 1, with 12 bases in between. Germline CDR1 is MNHEY and CDR2 is SMNVEV (reference sequence). The CDR3 nucleotides read TGTGCCAGCAGTTTATCTAGTCTGTGGGCGAACACTGAAGCTTTCTTT. Translation gives CASSLSSLWANTEAFF.

In its sample, this clone was seen a few times. The chain has TRBV15 and TRBJ2-1; 10 bases fit TRBD1. The V gene end was trimmed by 3 bases and the J gene end by 8 bases; junction bases not matched to a gene: 10. This CDR3 spans 16 amino acids. Germline loops: CDR1 LNHNV, CDR2 YYDKDF (reference sequence). The DNA of the CDR3 is TGTGCCACCAGCAGCCCCGGACAGGGGGGTTTCGATGAGCAGTTCTTC. Translation gives CATSSPGQGGFDEQFF. Filled out from reference TRBV15 and TRBJ2-1, the complete variable domain reads DAMVIQNPRYQVTQFGKPVTLSCSQTLNHNVMYWYQQKSSQAPKLLFHYYDKDFNNEADTPDNFQSRRPNTSFCFLDIRSPGLGDTAMYLCATSSPGQGGFDEQFFGPGTRLTVL.

The chain links TRBV30 to TRBJ1-4; 7 nucleotides match TRBD1. The CDR3 length is 12 residues. The germline V gene encodes CDR1 GTSNPN and CDR2 SVGIG (reference sequence). DNA for the CDR3: TGTGCTACGGGACAGACTAATGAAAAACTGTTTTTT. Translated: CATGQTNEKLFF.

The gene calls are TRBV25-1 and TRBJ1-5, with 9 bases matching TRBD1. Germline trimming cut 4 bases from V and 4 bases from J; bases unmatched to any gene: 8. In germline, CDR1 is MGHDK, CDR2 SYGVNS. CDR3 length equals 16 residues. CDR3 loop: CASSGPGTGMNQPQHF. As DNA, the CDR3 is TGTGCCAGCAGTGGACCCGGGACAGGGATGAATCAGCCCCAGCATTTT.

This clone was recorded a few times. The chain carries TRBV5-8 and TRBJ1-5, with D maybe TRBD1 (6 bases). CDR3 length equals 16 residues. Per the germline V gene, CDR1 is SGHTS and CDR2 is YDEGEE. V shed 4 bases and J shed 4 bases, with 18 bases lying between them. In DNA form, the CDR3 reads TGTGCCAGCAGCACCGACCCGGCCAGGGGTAATCAGCCCCAGCATTTT. Protein sequence: CASSTDPARGNQPQHF.

A few counts support this clone. The rearrangement joins TRBV2 to TRBJ1-4, with 8 bases fitting TRBD1. After removal of 2 bases from V and 8 bases from J, the junction contained 7 bases not matched to a gene. This CDR3 is built from 15 residues. In germline, CDR1 is SNHLY, CDR2 FYNNEI. This CDR3 is CASSEYQGAGEKLFF. For the CDR3, the DNA is TGTGCCAGCAGTGAATACCAGGGGGCAGGGGAAAAACTGTTTTTT.

This chain joins TRBV5-4 and TRBJ1-2; perhaps TRBD1 as D (6 bases). The V end was cut by 2 bases, the J end by 4 bases, with 15 bases between. The germline CDR1 and CDR2 sequences are SGHNT and YYREEE (reference sequence). The CDR3 extends over 15 amino acids. The chain's CDR3 is CASSFSYRAVYGYTF. CDR3 coding DNA: TGTGCCAGCAGCTTTTCGTACAGGGCGGTCTATGGCTACACCTTC.

The chain uses TRBV13 and TRBJ2-1, with TRBD1 matching over 9 bases. The CDR3 runs to 15 residues. After removal of 3 bases from V and 7 bases from J, the junction contained 7 bases not matched to a gene. Germline V gene sequence: CDR1 PRHDT, CDR2 FYEKMQ (reference sequence). In DNA, the CDR3 is TGTGCCAGCAGCTTTCCGGGACAGGGACATAATGAGCAGTTCTTC. As protein: CASSFPGQGHNEQFF.

This clone was seen a handful of times. V is TRBV2 and J is TRBJ2-7; TRBD2 is a possible D gene (5 bases). This CDR3 spans 14 amino acids. The ends were cut back, 4 bases at V and 3 bases at J, with 13 bases in the middle. CDR1 and CDR2 (germline): SNHLY, FYNNEI. The CDR3 nucleotides read TGTGCCAGCAGTGTCCTAGCAGAGCACTACGAGCAGTACTTC. Translated: CASSVLAEHYEQYF.

The chain is built from TRBV5-1 and TRBJ1-5; TRBD1 matches at 9 bases. The CDR3 contains 15 residues. With V trimmed by 4 bases and J by 2 bases, 4 bases remained unmatched. The germline V gene encodes CDR1 SGHRS and CDR2 YFSETQ. The CDR3 DNA sequence: TGCGCCAGCAGCGCGGGACAGGGAGGCAATCAGCCCCAGCATTTT. It is translated as CASSAGQGGNQPQHF.

The genes are TRBV12-5 and TRBJ1-1; no firm D call. V gave up 2 bases and J gave up 7 bases, with 5 bases separating them. The germline gives CDR1 LGHNT, CDR2 FRNRAP. The CDR3 loop spans 11 amino acids. CDR3 bases: TGTGCTAGTGGTTTGACAAGTGAAGCTTTCTTT. Its protein is CASGLTSEAFF.

This clone was counted between two and nine times. The chain couples TRBV9 to TRBJ2-5; weak D call: TRBD1 (5 bases). V was clipped by 3 bases and J by 0 bases, with 9 bases between them. The CDR3 length is 14 residues. Germline V gene sequence: CDR1 SGDLS, CDR2 YYNGEE. The CDR3 protein is CASSEGANQETQYF. The DNA of the CDR3 is TGTGCCAGCAGCGAAGGGGCTAACCAAGAGACCCAGTACTTC.

The V gene is TRBV19, the J gene TRBJ1-5; 7 nucleotides agree with TRBD1. Germline loops: CDR1 LNHDA, CDR2 SQIVND (reference sequence). The CDR3 consists of 14 residues. V was clipped by 4 bases and J by 5 bases; unmatched bases: 5. This chain's CDR3 is CASSTNRGDQPQHF. The CDR3 nucleotides read TGTGCCAGTAGTACCAACAGGGGAGATCAGCCCCAGCATTTT. Full variable domain (outside the CDR3, taken from reference TRBV19 and TRBJ1-5): DGGITQSPKYLFRKEGQNVTLSCEQNLNHDAMYWYRQDPGQGLRLIYYSQIVNDFQKGDIAEGYSVSREKKESFPLTVTSAQKNPTAFYLCASSTNRGDQPQHFGDGTRLSIL.

The sample holds a few counts of this clone. The rearrangement uses TRBV6-5 and TRBJ2-2, with D possibly TRBD2 on 5 matching bases. Germline CDR1 MNHEY, CDR2 SVGAGI. The CDR3 sequence is 16 residues long. V dropped 3 bases and J dropped 3 bases, with 14 bases sitting between them. CDR3 amino acids: CASSYRRRWDTGELFF. The CDR3 DNA is TGTGCCAGCAGTTATAGACGGAGGTGGGACACCGGGGAGCTGTTTTTT.

The chain recombines TRBV27 with TRBJ2-1, with a tentative D call TRBD2 (6 bases). V lost 2 bases, J lost 12 bases, and 17 bases lay in between. This CDR3 comprises 14 residues. CDR1 is MNHEY, CDR2 SMNVEV, per germline (reference sequence). CDR3 in DNA: TGTGCCAGCAGTTTAAGGGACTTGAGTTCGACGCAGTTCTTC. Its translation is CASSLRDLSSTQFF.

The chain uses TRBV4-1 and TRBJ2-3; TRBD1 matches at 7 bases. Germline V gene lookup returns CDR1 MGHRA and CDR2 YSYEKL. The CDR3 has 14 amino acids. The V and J ends lost 2 bases and 6 bases, in that order; junction bases with no gene match: 5. The DNA for the CDR3 is TGCGCCAGCAGCCAATGGACAGGCGAGGATACGCAGTATTTT. This encodes CASSQWTGEDTQYF.

This clone has a handful of counts. This rearrangement joins TRBV18 to TRBJ2-3; D unclear. The V end was cut by 6 bases, the J end by 0 bases, with 7 bases between. The CDR3 sequence is 13 residues long. CDR1 is KGHSH, CDR2 LQKENI, per germline. CDR3 nucleotides: TGTGCCAGCTCCAAGCCTAGCACAGATACGCAGTATTTT. Protein: CASSKPSTDTQYF.